This T cell receptor beta chain was obtained from a study of T cell responses to AZD1222 COVID-19 vaccine. Clones were read by immunoSEQ multiplex PCR, and TCRdb kept only the in-frame ones, dropping some. The sample holds more than 95,000 clones, more than 85% seen once. Points on this clone: No antigen is known for it.

Findings of the study overall: Baseline testing showed seropositivity in only a handful of AZD1222 recipients. Dominant CD4 TCR responses targeted spike regions 160-218 and 743-854. Spike-specific TCR depth and breadth grew after two AZD1222 doses.

Germline assignment: CDR1 SGHNT and CDR2 YENEEA. The CDR3 is 16 amino acids. Trimming pared 0 bases from V and 3 bases from J, leaving 13 bases between. The chain recombines TRBV11-3 with TRBJ2-3; the D gene is possibly TRBD2 (6 bases). This sample comprised peripheral blood, obtained on day 0 of MenACWY control vaccination. The clonotype comes from an adult in good health. DNA of the CDR3: TGTGCCAGCAGCTTAGATCGGGGGATAGAGACAGATACGCAGTATTTT. Residues: CASSLDRGIETDTQYF.